This TCR beta chain is drawn from a study of CXCR3-negative and CXCR3-positive naive CD8 T cells. Germline V gene data show CDR1 as WNHNN and CDR2 as SYGVQD (reference sequence). This CDR3 is 19 amino acids long. The libraries of TRB cDNA were prepared using 5' RACE with UMI labels. From the 5' RACE reads, TCRdb lists one entry per CDR3 protein and no DNA. The sample totals under 85,000 distinct CDR3 sequences. This sequence originates from a human donor in good health. Some clones in this sample may be carry-over from other donors' samples. The chain recombines TRBV10-1 with TRBJ2-7; TCRdb's D call of TRBD2 is untestable without DNA. Input material: naive CXCR3- CD8+ T cells from blood. Subset meaning: CD45RO-CCR7+CD27+CD95- naive CD8+ T cells lacking CXCR3 (TNR3-). CDR3 sequence: CASSEGGLAGREPPYEQYF.